This entry lists 9 T cell receptor beta chains sequenced from one sample in a study of T cell responses to AZD1222 COVID-19 vaccine (dated by TCRdb to about 2021). Library creation used the immunoSEQ multiplex PCR assay. TCRdb re-hosts the immuneACCESS table, in-frame sequences only. Its copies lack some clones; in the studies checked, an unresolved V gene accounts for under half of them, and the cause for the rest is not known. In this sample the table shows 130,000 or so clones, roughly 90% of which occur a single time. Of the sample, more than 2.5% falls within the top ten clones. Interpreted using the paper, the time point label stands for: baseline before first vaccination. Sample: peripheral blood, taken on day 0 of AZD1222 vaccination. These receptors came from an adult in good health.

V usage is TRBV13 and J usage is TRBJ2-1; D not resolved. CDR1 is PRHDT and CDR2 is FYEKMQ in the germline V gene (reference sequence). V was pared by 3 bases and J by 7 bases, with 7 bases between. The CDR3 totals 12 residues. The CDR3 loop reads CASSFFGNEQFF. The CDR3 coding sequence is TGTGCCAGCAGCTTCTTTGGGAATGAGCAGTTCTTC.

The rearrangement uses TRBV18 and TRBJ1-4; D may be TRBD1 (5 bases). Germline assignment: CDR1 KGHSH and CDR2 LQKENI. The CDR3 extends over 13 amino acids. Trimming left V 2 bases short and J 13 bases short, with 14 bases between. Here the CDR3 reads CASSPARGELLFF. DNA of the CDR3: TGTGCCAGCTCACCAGCCCGGGGGGAGTTACTGTTTTTT.

The chain combines TRBV9 with TRBJ2-5, with D possibly matching TRBD1 (6 bases). Trimming left V 0 bases short and J 1 base short, with 10 bases between. CDR1 SGDLS and CDR2 YYNGEE come from the germline V gene. The CDR3 loop spans 15 amino acids. DNA for the CDR3: TGTGCCAGCAGCGTAGATCCAGGGGCCCAAGAGACCCAGTACTTC. As protein: CASSVDPGAQETQYF.

The rearrangement joins TRBV5-5 to TRBJ2-5; D possibly uses TRBD1 or TRBD2 (5 bases each). The CDR3 length is 16 residues. V lost 1 base and J lost 5, with 18 bases in between. Per the germline V gene, CDR1 is SGHKS and CDR2 is YYEKEE (reference sequence). CDR3 bases: TGTGCCAGCAGCTTGCCCGCTTCGGGGCTGAGGGAGACCCAGTACTTC. Translating gives CASSLPASGLRETQYF.

This clone has just one count. This chain uses TRBV6-5 with TRBJ1-2; D possibly corresponds to TRBD1 (6 bases). Germline V gene sequence: CDR1 MNHEY, CDR2 SVGAGI. The CDR3 totals 14 residues. Trimming stripped 4 bases from V and 10 bases from J, with 19 bases between. The chain's CDR3 is CASSWGTGQKAYTF. The CDR3 nucleotides read TGTGCCAGCAGTTGGGGGACGGGACAAAAGGCCTACACCTTC.

V and J are TRBV4-2 and TRBJ2-3, with a possible D match to TRBD2 (5 bases). The CDR3 covers 15 residues. Germline CDR1 and CDR2: LGHNA and YNFKEQ. The V end lost 3 bases, the J end lost 0 bases, and 10 bases lay between the germline ends. CDR3: CASSQGGLSTDTQYF. In DNA, the CDR3 is TGTGCCAGCAGCCAGGGCGGGTTAAGCACAGATACGCAGTATTTT.

The chain uses TRBV29-1 and TRBJ2-7; TRBD2 matches 11 bases. V was pared by 7 bases and J by 6 bases, with 8 bases of the junction left unmatched. CDR1 SQVTM and CDR2 ANQGSEA come from the germline V gene. The CDR3 runs to 13 residues. Here the CDR3 DNA reads TGCAGCGCTCTAGCGGGAGGTTCGAGCGAGCAGTACTTC. Its translation is CSALAGGSSEQYF.

The chain recombines TRBV19 with TRBJ2-2; 7 bases fit TRBD1. Germline-derived CDR1 and CDR2 are LNHDA and SQIVND (reference sequence). This CDR3 has 13 amino acids. J lost 4 bases, V lost 8 bases, and 4 bases had no gene match. CDR3 nucleotides: TGTGCCAGTGGTAGACAGGGCACCGGGGAGCTGTTTTTT. Its translation is CASGRQGTGELFF.

V and J are TRBV5-1 and TRBJ2-7; 7 nucleotides line up with TRBD1. The trim removed 4 bases at V and 2 bases at J, leaving 9 bases unmatched. The CDR3 totals 15 residues. The germline gives CDR1 SGHRS, CDR2 YFSETQ. This CDR3 reads CASSPGERGPYEQYF. The DNA for the CDR3 is TGCGCCAGCAGCCCAGGCGAAAGGGGGCCCTACGAGCAGTACTTC. The complete variable domain, with remaining parts taken from reference TRBV5-1 and TRBJ2-7, reads KAGVTQTPRYLIKTRGQQVTLSCSPISGHRSVSWYQQTPGQGLQFLFEYFSETQRNKGNFPGRFSGRQFSNSRSEMNVSTLELGDSALYLCASSPGERGPYEQYFGPGTRLTVT.